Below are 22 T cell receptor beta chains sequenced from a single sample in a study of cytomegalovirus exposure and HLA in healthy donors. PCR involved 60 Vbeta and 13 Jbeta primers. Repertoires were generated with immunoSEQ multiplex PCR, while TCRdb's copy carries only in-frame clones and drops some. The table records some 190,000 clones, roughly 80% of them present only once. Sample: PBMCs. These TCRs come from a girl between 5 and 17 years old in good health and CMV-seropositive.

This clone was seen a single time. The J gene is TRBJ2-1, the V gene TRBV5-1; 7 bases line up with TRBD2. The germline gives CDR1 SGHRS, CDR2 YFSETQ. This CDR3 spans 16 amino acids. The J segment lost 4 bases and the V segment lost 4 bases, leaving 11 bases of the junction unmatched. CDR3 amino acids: CASSGARLAAYNEQFF. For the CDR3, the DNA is TGCGCCAGCAGCGGGGCCCGACTAGCCGCGTACAATGAGCAGTTCTTC.

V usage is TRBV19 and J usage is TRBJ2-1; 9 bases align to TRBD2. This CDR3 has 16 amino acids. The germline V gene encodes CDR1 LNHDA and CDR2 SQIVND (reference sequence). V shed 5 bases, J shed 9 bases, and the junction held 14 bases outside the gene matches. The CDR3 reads CASSPYPSGTRSEQFF. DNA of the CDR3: TGTGCCAGTAGTCCTTATCCTAGCGGGACAAGGAGTGAGCAGTTCTTC.

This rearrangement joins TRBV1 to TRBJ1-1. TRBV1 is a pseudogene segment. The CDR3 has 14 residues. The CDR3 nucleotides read TGCACCAGCAGCCGAACCCGCGGGGGCACTGAAGCTTTCTTT. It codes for CTSSRTRGGTEAFF.

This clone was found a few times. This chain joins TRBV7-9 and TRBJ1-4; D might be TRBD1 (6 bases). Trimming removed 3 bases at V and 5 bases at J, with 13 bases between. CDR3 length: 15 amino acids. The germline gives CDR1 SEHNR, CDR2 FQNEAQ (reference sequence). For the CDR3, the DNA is TGTGCCAGCAGCTTGAGAGGGGGGGAAAATGAAAAACTGTTTTTT. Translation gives CASSLRGGENEKLFF.

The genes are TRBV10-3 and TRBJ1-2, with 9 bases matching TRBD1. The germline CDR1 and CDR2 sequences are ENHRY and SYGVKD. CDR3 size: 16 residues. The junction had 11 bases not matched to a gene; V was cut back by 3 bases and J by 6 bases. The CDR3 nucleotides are TGTGCCATCAGTGACCCAAGCCGGGACAGGGTACATGGCTACACCTTC. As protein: CAISDPSRDRVHGYTF.

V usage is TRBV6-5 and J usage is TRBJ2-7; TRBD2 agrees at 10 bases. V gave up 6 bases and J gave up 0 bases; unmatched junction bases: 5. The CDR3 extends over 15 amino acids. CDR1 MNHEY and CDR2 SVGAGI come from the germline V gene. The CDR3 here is CASRTSGVSSYEQYF. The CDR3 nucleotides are TGTGCCAGCAGAACTAGCGGGGTCAGCTCCTACGAGCAGTACTTC.

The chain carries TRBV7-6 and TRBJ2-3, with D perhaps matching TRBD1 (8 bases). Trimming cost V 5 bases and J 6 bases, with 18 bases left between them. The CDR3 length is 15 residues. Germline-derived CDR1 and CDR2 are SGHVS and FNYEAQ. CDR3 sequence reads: CASSVSDRGGDTQYF. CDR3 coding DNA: TGTGCCAGCAGCGTATCAGACAGGGGAGGGGATACGCAGTATTTT.

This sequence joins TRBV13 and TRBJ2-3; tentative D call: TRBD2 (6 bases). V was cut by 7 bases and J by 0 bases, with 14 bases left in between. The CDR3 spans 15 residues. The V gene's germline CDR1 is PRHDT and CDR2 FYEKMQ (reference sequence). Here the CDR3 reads CASTPRAGSTDTQYF. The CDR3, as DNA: TGTGCCAGCACCCCAAGAGCGGGTAGCACAGATACGCAGTATTTT.

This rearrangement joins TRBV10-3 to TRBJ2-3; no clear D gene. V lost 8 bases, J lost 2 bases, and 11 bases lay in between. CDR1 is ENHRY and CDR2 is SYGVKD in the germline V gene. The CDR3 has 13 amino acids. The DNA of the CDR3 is TGTGCCATCGCACGGTCCCCCACAGATACGCAGTATTTT. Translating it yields CAIARSPTDTQYF.

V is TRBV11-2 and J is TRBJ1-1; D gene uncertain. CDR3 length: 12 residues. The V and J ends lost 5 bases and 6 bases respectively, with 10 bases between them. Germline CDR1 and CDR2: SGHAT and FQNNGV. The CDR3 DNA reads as TGTGCCAGCAGCACAACGGGATCTGAAGCTTTCTTT. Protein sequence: CASSTTGSEAFF.

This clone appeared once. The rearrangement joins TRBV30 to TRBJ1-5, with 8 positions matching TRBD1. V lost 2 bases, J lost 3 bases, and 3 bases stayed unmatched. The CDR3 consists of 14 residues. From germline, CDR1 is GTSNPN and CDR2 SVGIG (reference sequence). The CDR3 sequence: CAWSPGGYNQPQHF. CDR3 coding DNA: TGTGCCTGGAGTCCAGGGGGCTACAATCAGCCCCAGCATTTT.

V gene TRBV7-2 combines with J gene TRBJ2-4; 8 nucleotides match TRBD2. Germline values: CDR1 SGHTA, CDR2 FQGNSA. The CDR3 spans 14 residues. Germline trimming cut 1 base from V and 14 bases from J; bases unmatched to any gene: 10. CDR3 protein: CASSLDPGTRKKYF. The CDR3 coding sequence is TGTGCCAGCAGCTTAGATCCCGGGACTAGAAAAAAGTACTTC.

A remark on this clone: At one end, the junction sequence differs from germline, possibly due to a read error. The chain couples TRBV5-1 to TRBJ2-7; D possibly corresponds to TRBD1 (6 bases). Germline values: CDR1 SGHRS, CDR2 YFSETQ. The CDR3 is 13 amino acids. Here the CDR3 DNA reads TGCGCCAGCAGCTTGGCGGACAGCTACGAGCAGCACTTC. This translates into CASSLADSYEQHF.

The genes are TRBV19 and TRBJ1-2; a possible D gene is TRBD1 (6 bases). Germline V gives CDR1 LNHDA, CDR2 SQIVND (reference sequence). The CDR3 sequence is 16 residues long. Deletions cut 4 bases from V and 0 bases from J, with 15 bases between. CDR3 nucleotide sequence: TGTGCCAGTAGTACCAGGGGCGTGACACCTAACTATGGCTACACCTTC. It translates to CASSTRGVTPNYGYTF.

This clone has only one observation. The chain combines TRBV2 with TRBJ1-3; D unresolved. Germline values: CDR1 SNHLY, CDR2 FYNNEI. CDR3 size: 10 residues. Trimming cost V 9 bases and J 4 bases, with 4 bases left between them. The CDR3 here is CASRGNTIYF. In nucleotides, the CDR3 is TGTGCCAGTCGGGGAAACACCATATATTTT.

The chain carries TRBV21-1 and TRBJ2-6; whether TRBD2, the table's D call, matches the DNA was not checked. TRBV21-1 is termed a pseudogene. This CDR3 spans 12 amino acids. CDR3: CASSPRANVLTF. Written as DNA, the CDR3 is TGTGCCAGCAGCCCTCGGGCCAACGTCCTGACTTTC.

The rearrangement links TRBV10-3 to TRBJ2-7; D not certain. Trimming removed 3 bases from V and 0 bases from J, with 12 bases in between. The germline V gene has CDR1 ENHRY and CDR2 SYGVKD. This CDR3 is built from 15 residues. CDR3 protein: CAISEATVRSYEQYF. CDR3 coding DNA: TGTGCCATCAGTGAAGCTACAGTACGCTCCTACGAGCAGTACTTC.

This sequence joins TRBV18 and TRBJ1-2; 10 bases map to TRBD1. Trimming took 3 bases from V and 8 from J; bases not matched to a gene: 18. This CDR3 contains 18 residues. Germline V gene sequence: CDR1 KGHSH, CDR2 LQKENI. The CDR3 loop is CASSPSATGGENRGGYTF. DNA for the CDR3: TGTGCCAGCTCACCCTCGGCGACAGGGGGCGAAAATCGTGGAGGCTACACCTTC.

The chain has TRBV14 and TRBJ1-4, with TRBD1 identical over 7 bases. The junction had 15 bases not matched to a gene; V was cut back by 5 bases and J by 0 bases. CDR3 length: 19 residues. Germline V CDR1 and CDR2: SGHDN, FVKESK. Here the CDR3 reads CASSISRDSGRATNEKLFF. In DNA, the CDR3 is TGTGCCAGCAGCATCTCCCGGGACAGCGGCCGAGCAACTAATGAAAAACTGTTTTTT.

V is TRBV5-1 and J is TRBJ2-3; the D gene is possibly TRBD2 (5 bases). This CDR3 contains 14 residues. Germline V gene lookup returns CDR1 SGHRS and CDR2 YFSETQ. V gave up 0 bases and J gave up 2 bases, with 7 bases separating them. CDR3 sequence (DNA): TGCGCCAGCAGCTTGGGGAGGTCCACAGATACGCAGTATTTT. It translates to CASSLGRSTDTQYF. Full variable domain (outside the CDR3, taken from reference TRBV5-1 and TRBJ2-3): KAGVTQTPRYLIKTRGQQVTLSCSPISGHRSVSWYQQTPGQGLQFLFEYFSETQRNKGNFPGRFSGRQFSNSRSEMNVSTLELGDSALYLCASSLGRSTDTQYFGPGTRLTVL.

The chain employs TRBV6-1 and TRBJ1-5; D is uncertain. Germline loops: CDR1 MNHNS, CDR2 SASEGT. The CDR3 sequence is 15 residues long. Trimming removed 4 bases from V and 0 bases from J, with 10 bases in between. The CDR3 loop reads CASSVTPDSNQPQHF. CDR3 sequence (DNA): TGTGCCAGCAGTGTGACACCAGATAGCAATCAGCCCCAGCATTTT.

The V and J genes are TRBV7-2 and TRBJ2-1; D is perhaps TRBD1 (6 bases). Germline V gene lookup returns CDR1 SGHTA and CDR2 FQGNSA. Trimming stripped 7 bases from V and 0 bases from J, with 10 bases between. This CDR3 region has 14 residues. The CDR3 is CASIGQSSYNEQFF. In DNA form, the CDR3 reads TGTGCCAGCATTGGACAGAGCTCCTACAATGAGCAGTTCTTC.